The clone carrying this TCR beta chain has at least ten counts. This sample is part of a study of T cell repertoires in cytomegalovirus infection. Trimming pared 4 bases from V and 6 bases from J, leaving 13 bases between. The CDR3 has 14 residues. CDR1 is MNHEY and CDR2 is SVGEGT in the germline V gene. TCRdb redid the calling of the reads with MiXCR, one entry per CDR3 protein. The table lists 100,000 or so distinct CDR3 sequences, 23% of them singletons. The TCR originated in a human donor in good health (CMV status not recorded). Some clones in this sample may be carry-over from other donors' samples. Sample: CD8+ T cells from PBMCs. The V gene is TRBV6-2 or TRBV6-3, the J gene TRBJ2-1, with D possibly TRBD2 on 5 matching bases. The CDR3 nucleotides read TGTGCCAGCAGTTCCAGCGGACGGGTCAATGAGCAGTTCTTC. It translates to CASSSSGRVNEQFF.